This TCR beta chain was retrieved from a study of T cells in Graves' hyperthyroidism and ophthalmopathy. CDR3 size: 13 residues. V lost 3 bases to trimming and J lost 1 base, with 6 bases between them. CDR1 is KGHSH and CDR2 is LQKENI in the germline V gene. In its sample, this clonotype was seen many times. Patients affected by ophthalmopathy presented a Clinical Activity Score of at least 3, a NOSPECS grade of at least 4, and disease duration below 3 months. Exclusion of a patient resulted from uncontrolled infection, other autoimmune disease, pregnancy or lactation. Amplified regions were TCR beta CDR3 sequences from RNA transcripts. An initial round of RT-PCR targeting the TCR CDR3 relied on the HTBI primer set. TCRdb redid the calling of the multiplex PCR reads with MiXCR, one entry per CDR3 protein. The sample lists 350,000 to 450,000 distinct CDR3 sequences; around 15% were seen once.

V and J are TRBV18 and TRBJ1-1; D unresolved. Source material: blood. The source is a man in his fifties with Graves' ophthalmopathy. The CDR3 is CASSPQANTEAFF. CDR3 bases: TGTGCCAGCTCACCCCAGGCGAACACTGAAGCTTTCTTT.